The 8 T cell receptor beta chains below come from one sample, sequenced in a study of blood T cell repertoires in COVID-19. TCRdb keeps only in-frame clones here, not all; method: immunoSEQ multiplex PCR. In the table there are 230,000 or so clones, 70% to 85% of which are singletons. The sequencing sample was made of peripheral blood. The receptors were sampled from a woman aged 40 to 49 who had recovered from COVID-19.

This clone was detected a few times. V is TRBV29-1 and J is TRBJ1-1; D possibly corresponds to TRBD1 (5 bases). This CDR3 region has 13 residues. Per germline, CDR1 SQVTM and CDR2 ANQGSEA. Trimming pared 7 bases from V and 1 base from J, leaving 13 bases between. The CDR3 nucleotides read TGCAGCGGAACTGGACACGGGAACACTGAAGCTTTCTTT. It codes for CSGTGHGNTEAFF.

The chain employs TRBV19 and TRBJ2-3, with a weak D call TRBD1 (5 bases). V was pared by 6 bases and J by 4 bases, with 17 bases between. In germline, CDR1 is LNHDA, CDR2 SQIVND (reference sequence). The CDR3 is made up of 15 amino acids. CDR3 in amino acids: CASSLGRERADTQYF. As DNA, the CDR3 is TGTGCCAGTAGCCTAGGCAGGGAAAGGGCAGATACGCAGTATTTT.

Written as DNA, the CDR3 is TGTGCCAGCAGCTTCACAGGGGGCGTTGGGGCCAACGTCCTGACTTTC. It translates to CASSFTGGVGANVLTF. The chain uses TRBV9 and TRBJ2-6; 9 bases line up with TRBD1. V was clipped by 4 bases and J by 3 bases; unmatched bases: 5. The CDR3 spans 16 residues. In germline, CDR1 is SGDLS, CDR2 YYNGEE.

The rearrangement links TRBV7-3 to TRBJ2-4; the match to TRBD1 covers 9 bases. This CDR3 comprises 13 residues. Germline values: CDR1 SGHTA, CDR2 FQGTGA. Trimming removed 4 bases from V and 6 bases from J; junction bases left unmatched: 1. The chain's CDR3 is CASSSGQGNIQYF. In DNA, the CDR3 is TGTGCCAGCAGCTCGGGACAGGGAAACATTCAGTACTTC. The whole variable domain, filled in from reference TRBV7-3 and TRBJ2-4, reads GAGVSQTPSNKVTEKGKYVELRCDPISGHTALYWYRQSLGQGPEFLIYFQGTGAADDSGLPNDRFFAVRPEGSVSTLKIQRTERGDSAVYLCASSSGQGNIQYFGAGTRLSVL.

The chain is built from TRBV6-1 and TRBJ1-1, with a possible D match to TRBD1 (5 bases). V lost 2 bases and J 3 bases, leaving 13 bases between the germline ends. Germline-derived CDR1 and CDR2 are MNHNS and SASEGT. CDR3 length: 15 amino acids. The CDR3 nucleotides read TGTGCCAGCAGTGAATTTGTGACAGTTTACACTGAAGCTTTCTTT. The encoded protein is CASSEFVTVYTEAFF.

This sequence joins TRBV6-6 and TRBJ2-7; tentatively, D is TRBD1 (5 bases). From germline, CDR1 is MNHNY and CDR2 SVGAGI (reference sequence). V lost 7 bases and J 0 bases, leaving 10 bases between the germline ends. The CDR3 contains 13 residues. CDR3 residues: CASIRQGSYEQYF. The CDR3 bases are TGTGCCAGCATACGGCAGGGCTCCTACGAGCAGTACTTC.

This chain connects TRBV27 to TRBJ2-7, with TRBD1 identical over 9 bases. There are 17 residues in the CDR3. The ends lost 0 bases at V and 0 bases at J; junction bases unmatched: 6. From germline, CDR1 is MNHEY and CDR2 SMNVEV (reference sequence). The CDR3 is CASSLSLGQGSSYEQYF. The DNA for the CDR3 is TGTGCCAGCAGTTTATCCCTCGGACAGGGGAGCTCCTACGAGCAGTACTTC.

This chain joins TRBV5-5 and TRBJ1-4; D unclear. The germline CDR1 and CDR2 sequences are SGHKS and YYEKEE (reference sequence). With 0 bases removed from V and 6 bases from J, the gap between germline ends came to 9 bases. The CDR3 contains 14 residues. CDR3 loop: CASSLGQVDEKLFF. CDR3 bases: TGTGCCAGCAGCTTGGGCCAGGTGGATGAAAAACTGTTTTTT.